A selection of T cell receptor beta chains follows, all from one sample in a study of human T cells and chemical hapten exposure. In TCRdb, the RACE reads were re-called with MiXCR into one record per CDR3 protein. The repertoire has 120,000 or so distinct CDR3 sequences, around 10% of them found once; the top ten carry 2% to 2.5%. The sample was whole blood, taken in connection with sensitization to the hapten diphenylcyclopropenone (DPC). These receptors were collected from a woman aged 45-65 years with alopecia areata. Some clones in this sample may be carry-over from other donors' samples. The CDR3 runs from the conserved cysteine through the conserved F or W. D genes are given only for firm matches. Size values are once, few and many counts, or a class for expanded clones, and some rows have none.

J gene,D gene,clone size,V gene,CDR3 DNA,CDR3 protein
TRBJ2-3,.,few,TRBV20-1,TGCAGTGCTAGAGACCAGGGGTTCGCAGATACGCAGTATTTT,CSARDQGFADTQYF
TRBJ2-1,TRBD1,few,TRBV20-1,TGCAGTGCAGGTTTGGGACAGGGGTACAATGAGCAGTTCTTC,CSAGLGQGYNEQFF
TRBJ2-6,TRBD1,.,TRBV5-1,TGCGCCAGCAGCTTGAAGGGGGCAGCTGGGGCCAACGTCCTGACTTTC,CASSLKGAAGANVLTF
TRBJ1-5,.,.,TRBV12-3/TRBV12-4,TGTGCCAGCAGTCTAGACAAACCCGGGGGGCCCCAGCATTTT,CASSLDKPGGPQHF
TRBJ1-2,.,.,TRBV5-8,TGTGCCAGCAGCTTAGACAGAGTCTATGGCTACACCTTC,CASSLDRVYGYTF
TRBJ2-3,.,.,TRBV7-9,TGTGCCAGCAGCTTAAAAGAGGGGTGGACAGATACGCAGTATTTT,CASSLKEGWTDTQYF
TRBJ2-7,TRBD1,many,TRBV7-9,TGTGCCAGCAGCATGGACAGGATCGACGAGCAGTACTTC,CASSMDRIDEQYF
TRBJ2-5,.,.,TRBV5-1,TGCGCCAGCAGCTTAACGTCAGGGCCGGAAGAGACCCAGTACTTC,CASSLTSGPEETQYF
TRBJ2-1,.,.,TRBV7-2,TGTGCCAGCAGCTTAATAAGTGGACCGAACTCCTACAATGAGCAGTTCTTC,CASSLISGPNSYNEQFF
TRBJ2-1,.,once,TRBV4-1,TGCGCAAGCAGAAAAGAATTAACGGCGGATAGATTCTACAATGAGCAGTTCTTC,CASRKELTADRFYNEQFF
TRBJ2-1,.,few,TRBV14,TGTGCCAGCAGCCAAGTCTGGAGCAGGTATGAGCAGTTCTTC,CASSQVWSRYEQFF
TRBJ2-2,.,few,TRBV2,TGTGCCAGCAGGGGGGACCTGGGGACCGGGGAGCTGTTTTTT,CASRGDLGTGELFF
TRBJ2-3,TRBD2,many,TRBV5-1,TGCGCCAGCAGCCAGAAGAGACTAGCGGGTAGCACAGATACGCAGTATTTT,CASSQKRLAGSTDTQYF
TRBJ1-1,.,few,TRBV20-1,TGCAGTGCTAGAGATTTTAGGTTGGGGGATACTGAAGCTTTCTTT,CSARDFRLGDTEAFF
TRBJ2-7,TRBD1,few,TRBV9,TGTGCCAGCAGCGTAGGCCCGGGACAGGGGGCCTACGAGCAGTACTTC,CASSVGPGQGAYEQYF
TRBJ1-2,TRBD1,few,TRBV28,TGTGCCAGCAGTCCTCCCGGGACAGGGGATGGCTACACCTTC,CASSPPGTGDGYTF
TRBJ2-7,.,.,TRBV6-1,TGTGCCAGCAGTGATTCCCTCCCCTACGAGCAGTACTTC,CASSDSLPYEQYF
TRBJ2-1,TRBD2,many,TRBV6-1,TGTGCCAGCAGCCTCGGGACTAGCGGGGGGGATGAGCAGTTCTTC,CASSLGTSGGDEQFF
TRBJ2-5,TRBD2,.,TRBV5-1,TGCGCCAGCAGCTCATCGGGGGGGGGCCTCCAAGAGACCCAGTACTTC,CASSSSGGGLQETQYF
TRBJ2-1,TRBD2,.,TRBV10-3,TGTGCCATCAGTGCTAGCGGGAGGGCCAATGAGCAGTTCTTC,CAISASGRANEQFF
TRBJ2-7,.,few,TRBV7-8,TGTGCCAGCAGCTTAGGAGGGGGATACTACGAGCAGTACTTC,CASSLGGGYYEQYF
TRBJ1-1,TRBD1,few,TRBV12-3/TRBV12-4,TGTGCCAGCAGTAATCAGGGGGTGCTTGAAGCTTTCTTT,CASSNQGVLEAFF
TRBJ2-7,TRBD1,few,TRBV12-3/TRBV12-4,TGTGCCAGCAGCGTGGGACAGGGAAGATACGAGCAGTACTTC,CASSVGQGRYEQYF
TRBJ2-7,.,.,TRBV6-6,TGTGCCAGCAGTACCCTCCGGGACACGATCTACGAGCAGTACTTC,CASSTLRDTIYEQYF
TRBJ2-2,.,few,TRBV30,TGTGCCTGGAGTAGTTGGCATCCCGGGGAGCTGTTTTTT,CAWSSWHPGELFF
TRBJ2-7,.,.,TRBV12-3/TRBV12-4,TGTGCCAGCAGCCAAATCTCCTACGAGCAGTACTTC,CASSQISYEQYF
TRBJ2-4,TRBD1,.,TRBV27,TGTGCCAGCAGTTCAAGGACAGGCCGGGAAAACATTCAGTACTTC,CASSSRTGRENIQYF
TRBJ2-7,.,few,TRBV5-6,TGTGCCAGCAGCGGGGTCGGTAGCTCCTACGAGCAGTACTTC,CASSGVGSSYEQYF
TRBJ2-1,.,few,TRBV29-1,TGCAGCGTTCCCCCGGAGGGGGGTTCCTACAATGAGCAGTTCTTC,CSVPPEGGSYNEQFF
TRBJ2-3,TRBD2,few,TRBV12-3/TRBV12-4,TGTGCCAGCAGGGGGACTAGCGGAAGCACAGATACGCAGTATTTT,CASRGTSGSTDTQYF
TRBJ1-1,.,.,TRBV2,TGTGCCTGCTCGGGGGGGGGTTGGGTGAACACTGAAGCTTTCTTT,CACSGGGWVNTEAFF
TRBJ2-2,.,.,TRBV6-5,TGTGCCAGCAGTTACTTCTCCGGGACGAACACCGGGGAGCTGTTTTTT,CASSYFSGTNTGELFF
TRBJ2-1,.,few,TRBV29-1,TGCAGCGCTGCAGAGGGGCACCTTACCTACAATGAGCAGTTCTTC,CSAAEGHLTYNEQFF
TRBJ1-2,.,few,TRBV11-2,TGTGCCAGCAGCTTAGCGGGGCGCTATGGCTACACCTTC,CASSLAGRYGYTF
TRBJ1-5,.,.,TRBV7-9,TGTGCCAGCAATCCTCCCCGGACGGTTAGCAATCAGCCCCAGCATTTT,CASNPPRTVSNQPQHF
TRBJ1-5,TRBD1,few,TRBV6-2/TRBV6-3,TGTGCCAGCAGGGACAGGGGGCAAAGCAATCAGCCCCAGCATTTT,CASRDRGQSNQPQHF
TRBJ2-7,TRBD1,many,TRBV28,TGTGCCAGCGGCCGACAGGGGGCAAAGAACGAGCAGTACTTC,CASGRQGAKNEQYF
TRBJ1-2,.,.,TRBV20-1,TGCAGTGCCAAGGCTACAAGTTATAACTATGGCTACACCTTC,CSAKATSYNYGYTF
TRBJ1-5,.,few,TRBV4-3,TGCGCCAGCAGCCAAGATCGTTACAGCAATCAGCCCCAGCATTTT,CASSQDRYSNQPQHF
TRBJ1-5,.,many,TRBV28,TGTGCCAGCAGTTCCCCACGGGAGCCCCAGCATTTT,CASSSPREPQHF
TRBJ2-3,.,few,TRBV6-5,TGTGCCAGCAGTTACACGGGGACAGATACGCAGTATTTT,CASSYTGTDTQYF
TRBJ2-1,.,few,TRBV29-1,TGCAGCGCCGTATCCCGGGACTTCGACAATGAGCAGTTCTTC,CSAVSRDFDNEQFF
TRBJ2-3,.,.,TRBV12-3/TRBV12-4,TGTGCCAGCAGTTGTGGGGACGTGCAGTATTTT,CASSCGDVQYF
TRBJ2-3,.,few,TRBV18,TGTGCCAGCTCACCTAGAGCCGAGCGGTCGGATACGCAGTATTTT,CASSPRAERSDTQYF
TRBJ2-7,.,once,TRBV29-1,TGCAGCGTTGTGTGTCCCGGGGGCGAGGAGCAGTACTTC,CSVVCPGGEEQYF
TRBJ2-3,TRBD2,.,TRBV2,TGTGCCAGCAGTGAAGCGGGGAGCGGGGGCACAGATACGCAGTATTTT,CASSEAGSGGTDTQYF
TRBJ2-7,TRBD1,few,TRBV7-2,TGTGCCAGCAGCTTAGCAAACGTAGGCAGGGGGAGTATCTACGAGCAGTACTTC,CASSLANVGRGSIYEQYF